This T cell receptor beta chain was recorded in a study of blood T cell repertoires in COVID-19. Across the study: Samples representing acute and convalescent COVID-19 were sourced from the United States, Italy and Spain. The cDNA or gDNA used as material had been derived from T cells, B-cell-depleted T cells, or PBMCs.

How the authors handled the data: Nucleated cell counts were estimated from reference gene primer amplification. Sequencing was performed with immunoSEQ multiplex PCR; in TCRdb, only in-frame clones are kept and a portion is missing. That table gives V, J and clone size, and the DNA gave D and trimming. The repertoire holds 99,000 or so clones, with 91% as singletons. Trimming cost V 6 bases and J 4 bases, with 15 bases left between them. The CDR3 length is 14 residues. Germline values: CDR1 LNHDA, CDR2 SQIVND (reference sequence). V is TRBV19 and J is TRBJ2-5; TRBD1 might be the D (6 bases). This TCR was sampled from a human donor in a cohort sampled during active COVID-19. Sequencing used peripheral blood. The CDR3 loop is CASSPDTGLETQYF. The CDR3 coding sequence is TGTGCCAGTAGCCCCGATACAGGGTTAGAGACCCAGTACTTC.